The 15 T cell receptor beta chains given below trace back to one sample, sequenced in a study of T-cell memory formation after mild COVID-19. TCRdb recomputed calls from the 5' RACE reads with MiXCR, one row per CDR3 protein. Among roughly 110,000 distinct CDR3 sequences listed, approximately 22% were seen once. Sequencing used PBMCs or a T cell subset sorted from them (not recorded which). These TCRs come from a young man who had mild COVID-19 (a few samples of this study predate the infection). Cell type and time point are not known.

This clonotype was counted a few times. For the CDR3, the DNA is TGTGCCAGTACCGGGACCAGGAACACTGAAGCTTTCTTT. Translating it yields CASTGTRNTEAFF. The chain uses TRBV19 and TRBJ1-1, with D possibly being TRBD1 (5 bases). Trimming removed 7 bases from V and 1 base from J, with 10 bases in between. The germline CDR1 and CDR2 sequences are LNHDA and SQIVND (reference sequence). The CDR3 has 13 residues.

The chain has TRBV7-6 and TRBJ1-1; 7 positions agree with TRBD1. Germline CDR1 reads SGHVS; CDR2 reads FNYEAQ. The V gene end was trimmed by 7 bases and the J gene end by 0 bases; junction bases not matched to a gene: 5. The CDR3 covers 14 residues. CDR3 sequence reads: CASTRDRMNTEAFF. In DNA, the CDR3 is TGTGCCAGCACCCGGGACAGAATGAACACTGAAGCTTTCTTT.

This clonotype appeared a few times. The chain carries TRBV2 and TRBJ2-4; the match to TRBD1 covers 7 bases. The V segment lost 8 bases and the J segment 3 bases; nucleotides outside the gene matches: 16. The CDR3 covers 17 residues. In germline, CDR1 is SNHLY, CDR2 FYNNEI. The CDR3 here is CASLGTERFWDKNIQYF. Written as DNA, the CDR3 is TGTGCCAGCCTGGGGACAGAGAGATTCTGGGACAAAAACATTCAGTACTTC. The full variable domain, completed using reference TRBV2 and TRBJ2-4, is EPEVTQTPSHQVTQMGQEVILRCVPISNHLYFYWYRQILGQKVEFLVSFYNNEISEKSEIFDDQFSVERPDGSNFTLKIRSTKLEDSAMYFCASLGTERFWDKNIQYFGAGTRLSVL.

This clonotype came up a few times. The J gene is TRBJ1-2, the V gene TRBV29-1; D not resolved. V was clipped by 0 bases and J by 4 bases, with 9 bases between them. The CDR3 has 13 amino acids. Germline CDR1 SQVTM, CDR2 ANQGSEA. The CDR3 DNA reads TGCAGCGTTGAAGACCGGGTTGGCTATGGCTACACCTTC. This translates into CSVEDRVGYGYTF.

This clonotype was counted ten times or more. The gene calls are TRBV12-3 or TRBV12-4 and TRBJ2-5; 8 bases align to TRBD2. The J segment lost 9 bases and the V segment lost 6 bases, leaving 3 bases of the junction unmatched. This CDR3 contains 11 residues. Written as DNA, the CDR3 is TGTGCCAGCAGCCCGGGGGGGGCCCAGTACTTC. Amino acid sequence: CASSPGGAQYF.

DNA of the CDR3: TGTGCCAGCGCCCGAGCGGGGGGCCAAGAGACCCAGTACTTC. Its protein is CASARAGGQETQYF. The chain joins TRBV12-3 or TRBV12-4 to TRBJ2-5; 9 positions match TRBD2. This CDR3 spans 14 amino acids. V lost 8 bases and J lost 1; bases outside the gene matches: 5.

Ten or more counts support this clonotype. The chain recombines TRBV11-2 with TRBJ1-6; possibly TRBD1 for D (6 bases). This CDR3 is 16 amino acids long. Germline CDR1 SGHAT, CDR2 FQNNGV. Between the trimmed V and J ends, which lost 2 bases and 8 bases, there was a span of 16 bases. The CDR3 loop reads CASSLWPTSGDSPLHF. CDR3 sequence (DNA): TGTGCCAGCAGCTTATGGCCGACCTCAGGGGATTCACCCCTCCACTTT.

V is TRBV19 and J is TRBJ1-4; D call uncertain. V was trimmed by 6 bases and J by 4 bases, leaving 9 bases between them. Germline CDR1 LNHDA, CDR2 SQIVND (reference sequence). The CDR3 is 13 residues long. The CDR3 sequence: CASRMRFNEKLFF. CDR3 sequence (DNA): TGTGCCAGTAGGATGCGATTTAATGAAAAACTGTTTTTT.

This clonotype was seen only a few times. This rearrangement joins TRBV4-3 to TRBJ2-7; D remains unclear. The V gene lost 0 bases and the J gene lost 2 bases, with 11 bases spanning the gap. The CDR3 sequence is 15 residues long. Germline assignment: CDR1 LGHNA and CDR2 YSLEER. DNA of the CDR3: TGCGCCAGCAGCCAAGATCGGGTGACACCCTACGAGCAGTACTTC. Its translation is CASSQDRVTPYEQYF.

V usage is TRBV12-3 or TRBV12-4 and J usage is TRBJ2-1; the D is unclear. V was clipped by 3 bases and J by 6 bases, with 9 bases between them. The CDR3 is 13 amino acids. CDR3 in DNA: TGTGCCAGCAGTTTTGCACGCATCAATGAGCAGTTCTTC. Protein: CASSFARINEQFF.

The chain recombines TRBV10-3 with TRBJ2-3, with a possible D match to TRBD2 (5 bases). CDR3 length equals 13 residues. Germline CDR1 ENHRY, CDR2 SYGVKD. Trimming took 4 bases from V and 0 from J, leaving 5 bases between them. The CDR3 DNA reads as TGTGCCATCAGTGGAGGGAGCACAGATACGCAGTATTTT. Its translation is CAISGGSTDTQYF.

This clonotype was picked up a small number of times. The chain carries TRBV4-1 and TRBJ2-5; 10 bases fit TRBD1. Germline lookup yields CDR1 MGHRA and CDR2 YSYEKL. The CDR3 sequence is 15 residues long. The V segment lost 4 bases and the J segment 4 bases; nucleotides outside the gene matches: 6. CDR3 bases: TGCGCCAGCAGCCCTGGGACAGGGGATCGAGAGACCCAGTACTTC. The encoded protein is CASSPGTGDRETQYF.

This clonotype has a handful of counts. The chain uses TRBV12-3 or TRBV12-4 and TRBJ1-6; the D is unclear. Trimming stripped 4 bases from V and 13 bases from J, with 17 bases between. There are 14 residues in the CDR3. CDR3 in amino acids: CASSSLSAVGPLHF. For the CDR3, the DNA is TGTGCCAGCAGTTCACTGTCAGCCGTGGGGCCCCTCCACTTT.

The count of this clonotype is one. The V call is TRBV7-3, the J call TRBJ2-3; TRBD2 matches at 8 bases. Germline CDR1 reads SGHTA; CDR2 reads FQGTGA. The CDR3 has 17 amino acids. Germline trimming cut 4 bases from V and 3 bases from J; bases unmatched to any gene: 12. CDR3 loop: CASSSIGGGGATDTQYF. The CDR3 nucleotides read TGTGCCAGCAGCTCGATCGGGGGGGGCGGAGCGACAGATACGCAGTATTTT.

This clonotype was recorded many times. J is TRBJ1-1 and V is TRBV12-3 or TRBV12-4, with a possible D match to TRBD1 (5 bases). The CDR3 covers 14 residues. The V end was cut by 4 bases, the J end by 2 bases, with 11 bases between. The CDR3 DNA is TGTGCCAGCAGTTCCTCGGACACCAACACTGAAGCTTTCTTT. Translation gives CASSSSDTNTEAFF.